These 21 T cell receptor beta chains share one sample of origin, sequenced in a study of shared clonotypes between healthy human individuals. Generated by immunoSEQ multiplex PCR, the TCRdb table keeps only in-frame clones and is missing some. Of about 600,000 clones listed, around 77% are singletons. Sequencing was performed on PBMCs. All receptors come from a middle-aged woman in good health. Some clones in this sample may be carry-over from other donors' samples.

The chain employs TRBV6-6 and TRBJ1-4; a possible D gene is TRBD1 (6 bases). Germline V gene lookup returns CDR1 MNHNY and CDR2 SVGAGI (reference sequence). The CDR3 sequence is 16 residues long. The V gene lost 5 bases and the J gene lost 2 bases, with 15 bases spanning the gap. CDR3 in DNA: TGTGCCAGCAGTGCCCCCGGGGGCGGGACTAATGAAAAACTGTTTTTT. Protein: CASSAPGGGTNEKLFF.

CDR3 loop: CASSLARPGPRAAFF. CDR3 coding DNA: TGCGCCAGCAGCCTTGCTAGACCGGGACCGCGTGCAGCTTTCTTT. The chain has TRBV5-1 and TRBJ1-1, with D tentatively TRBD1 (5 bases). The CDR3 has 15 amino acids. Germline V gene lookup returns CDR1 SGHRS and CDR2 YFSETQ. Trimming stripped 4 bases from V and 10 bases from J, with 23 bases between.

The chain links TRBV11-2 to TRBJ2-7; D remains ambiguous. From germline, CDR1 is SGHAT and CDR2 FQNNGV. The V gene lost 9 bases and the J gene lost 4 bases, with 1 base spanning the gap. There are 8 residues in the CDR3. The CDR3, as DNA: TGTGCCAGTTACGAGCAGTACTTC. Translation gives CASYEQYF.

The gene calls are TRBV2 and TRBJ2-7; the D gene is possibly TRBD1 (5 bases). V lost 2 bases, J lost 3 bases, and 14 bases lay in between. Germline CDR1 and CDR2: SNHLY and FYNNEI. CDR3 length: 15 amino acids. CDR3 sequence: CASSEQAGPNYEQYF. CDR3 DNA sequence: TGTGCCAGCAGTGAACAGGCAGGGCCGAACTACGAGCAGTACTTC.

As for this clone: A single base separates this from a much larger clone, so it may be a read error. This chain uses TRBV7-9 with TRBJ2-7; no firm D call. Trimming took off 1 base at V and 3 bases at J, with 4 bases between the two ends. Germline CDR1 reads SEHNR; CDR2 reads FQNEAQ (reference sequence). There are 12 residues in the CDR3. The CDR3 coding sequence is TGTGCCAGCAGCTTAGAGTTCTACGAGCAGTACTTC. Its translation is CASSLEFYEQYF. The variable domain in full, with the rest retrieved from reference TRBV7-9 and TRBJ2-7, is DTGVSQNPRHKITKRGQNVTFRCDPISEHNRLYWYRQTLGQGPEFLTYFQNEAQLEKSRLLSDRFSAERPKGSFSTLEIQRTEQGDSAMYLCASSLEFYEQYFGPGTRLTVT.

The chain is built from TRBV5-4 and TRBJ2-3; 9 bases agree with TRBD1. Per the germline V gene, CDR1 is SGHNT and CDR2 is YYREEE (reference sequence). This CDR3 contains 14 residues. V lost 4 bases and J lost 5; bases outside the gene matches: 5. DNA for the CDR3: TGTGCCAGCAGCGGAGGACAGGGGCTAGATACGCAGTATTTT. Translated: CASSGGQGLDTQYF.

The rearrangement joins TRBV7-2 to TRBJ2-3; 8 bases match TRBD2. Germline-derived CDR1 and CDR2 are SGHTA and FQGNSA. This CDR3 contains 16 residues. Trimming removed 2 bases from V and 0 bases from J; junction bases left unmatched: 4. The CDR3 sequence: CASSLTGGASTDTQYF. The CDR3 DNA sequence: TGTGCCAGCAGCTTAACGGGAGGGGCGAGCACAGATACGCAGTATTTT.

The chain uses TRBV19 and TRBJ2-5, with D unclear. This CDR3 is 15 amino acids long. Trimming took 0 bases from V and 3 from J, leaving 11 bases between them. The germline V gene has CDR1 LNHDA and CDR2 SQIVND (reference sequence). The CDR3 here is CASSIDSGGEETQYF. Here the CDR3 DNA reads TGTGCCAGTAGTATAGATTCCGGCGGAGAAGAGACCCAGTACTTC.

CDR3 DNA: TGTGCCTGGGGGACTACCGCCGATGCGCAGTATTTT. Its translation is CAWGTTADAQYF. The V and J genes are TRBV30 and TRBJ2-3, with 7 positions matching TRBD2. Germline V gives CDR1 GTSNPN, CDR2 SVGIG (reference sequence). CDR3 length: 12 residues. V lost 5 bases and J lost 10; bases outside the gene matches: 9.

CDR3 loop: CASSQDGRSGRNNEQFF. CDR3 DNA sequence: TGCGCCAGCAGCCAAGATGGGCGGAGCGGGAGGAACAATGAGCAGTTCTTC. V gene TRBV4-3 combines with J gene TRBJ2-1; 9 bases fit TRBD2. This CDR3 is built from 17 residues. The germline CDR1 and CDR2 sequences are LGHNA and YSLEER. V trimming: 0 bases; J trimming: 5 bases; junction bases outside the gene matches: 8.

The gene calls are TRBV7-9 and TRBJ1-3, with D perhaps matching TRBD1 (5 bases). Germline V gives CDR1 SEHNR, CDR2 FQNEAQ (reference sequence). The CDR3 consists of 12 residues. In DNA form, the CDR3 reads TGTGCAGACGAGGGGATCGGAAACACCATATATTTT. Protein product: CADEGIGNTIYF.

The rearrangement uses TRBV7-2 and TRBJ2-7; TRBD2 is a possible D gene (6 bases). The J call is in doubt because the DNA end fits TRBJ2-1 better. This CDR3 is 17 amino acids long. Germline-derived CDR1 and CDR2 are SGHTA and FQGNSA. CDR3 DNA: TGTGCCAGCAGCCCGAGGGGAGGCGGGCAGCCCTACAATGAGCAGTTCTTC. It specifies CASSPRGGGQPYNEQFF.

The V gene is TRBV15, the J gene TRBJ2-7, with no clear D. The V end was cut by 2 bases, the J end by 1 base, with 12 bases between. The V gene's germline CDR1 is LNHNV and CDR2 YYDKDF (reference sequence). The CDR3 spans 15 residues. Here the CDR3 DNA reads TGTGCCACCAGCAGATCCGCTGACGGATCCTACGAGCAGTACTTC. This translates into CATSRSADGSYEQYF.

The V gene is TRBV6-1, the J gene TRBJ2-3, with 9 positions matching TRBD2. The CDR3 runs 16 residues. Germline V gene sequence: CDR1 MNHNS, CDR2 SASEGT. After removal of 4 bases from V and 0 bases from J, the junction contained 5 bases not matched to a gene. The CDR3 bases are TGTGCCAGCAGTGTTAGACTAGCGGATAGCACAGATACGCAGTATTTT. Translating gives CASSVRLADSTDTQYF.

The chain employs TRBV14 and TRBJ2-1; 8 bases match TRBD2. This CDR3 comprises 17 residues. The V and J ends lost 1 base and 6 bases, in that order; junction bases with no gene match: 11. Per the germline V gene, CDR1 is SGHDN and CDR2 is FVKESK. CDR3 in amino acids: CASSQGSSSGFANEQFF. CDR3 sequence (DNA): TGTGCCAGCAGCCAAGGGTCCTCTAGCGGGTTTGCCAATGAGCAGTTCTTC.

This chain joins TRBV7-9 and TRBJ2-5; D unclear. Germline loops: CDR1 SEHNR, CDR2 FQNEAQ (reference sequence). The CDR3 covers 11 residues. V lost 5 bases, J lost 7 bases, and 8 bases lay in between. The CDR3 here is CASSTQWTQYF. Here the CDR3 DNA reads TGTGCCAGCAGCACACAGTGGACCCAGTACTTC. The whole variable domain, remainder taken from reference TRBV7-9 and TRBJ2-5, is DTGVSQNPRHKITKRGQNVTFRCDPISEHNRLYWYRQTLGQGPEFLTYFQNEAQLEKSRLLSDRFSAERPKGSFSTLEIQRTEQGDSAMYLCASSTQWTQYFGPGTRLLVL.

The chain links TRBV30 to TRBJ2-2, with TRBD1 identical over 7 bases. This CDR3 is built from 14 residues. Germline CDR1 is GTSNPN and CDR2 is SVGIG (reference sequence). J lost 0 bases, V lost 8 bases, and 6 bases had no gene match. The CDR3 sequence is CARKQGPNTGELFF. The DNA for the CDR3 is TGTGCCAGAAAACAGGGGCCGAACACCGGGGAGCTGTTTTTT.

V usage is TRBV7-9 and J usage is TRBJ1-3, with D perhaps TRBD1 (6 bases). Germline assignment: CDR1 SEHNR and CDR2 FQNEAQ (reference sequence). The CDR3 runs 16 residues. Between the trimmed V and J ends, which lost 5 bases and 4 bases, there was a span of 18 bases. CDR3 DNA sequence: TGTGCCAGCAGCACCTCCTCAGGGGTACAGGGAAACACCATATATTTT. Encoded protein: CASSTSSGVQGNTIYF.

This clone was detected only once. A much larger clone differs by one base, so this may be a read error. This chain links TRBV19 with TRBJ1-1; TRBD1 is a possible D gene (5 bases). This CDR3 has 14 amino acids. The germline gives CDR1 LNHDA, CDR2 SQIVND (reference sequence). As DNA, the CDR3 is TGTGCCGGTAGTAATCCGGGGGTCAACACTGAAGCTTTCTTT. Amino acids: CAGSNPGVNTEAFF. The variable domain in full, with the rest retrieved from reference TRBV19 and TRBJ1-1, is DGGITQSPKYLFRKEGQNVTLSCEQNLNHDAMYWYRQDPGQGLRLIYYSQIVNDFQKGDIAEGYSVSREKKESFPLTVTSAQKNPTAFYLCAGSNPGVNTEAFFGQGTRLTVV.

As DNA, the CDR3 is TGTGCCAGCAGCTCGATCAAGGAGGGCCCCGGGAATGAGCAGTTCTTC. Translated, it gives CASSSIKEGPGNEQFF. The chain carries TRBV28 and TRBJ2-1, with a tentative D call TRBD2 (6 bases). Trimming shortened V by 6 bases and J by 7 bases, and 22 bases separated the two germline ends. This CDR3 has 16 residues. Germline V lookup: CDR1 MDHEN, CDR2 SYDVKM.

Only a few counts were recorded for this clone. The chain recombines TRBV6-5 with TRBJ2-4; 9 bases align to TRBD1. Trimming cost V 7 bases and J 6 bases; bases outside gene matches: 4. This CDR3 contains 13 residues. Looked up from germline, CDR1 is MNHEY and CDR2 is SVGAGI. The DNA for the CDR3 is TGTGCCAGCAAGAACAGGGGGCCAAACATTCAGTACTTC. Translated: CASKNRGPNIQYF.